Described below is a single T cell receptor beta chain sequence and its context. Its antigen remains unknown. This record comes from a study of blood T cells in healthy people across ages. Unmatched junction bases numbered 7, after V lost 3 bases and J lost 2 bases. The length of the CDR3 is 15 residues. Germline V gives CDR1 DFQATT, CDR2 SNEGSKA (reference sequence). Total RNA amounts of at least 5 micrograms were extracted per sample. Study-wide findings and caveats: TCR beta diversity correlated strongly with naive T cell percentage. Measured against age, TCR beta diversity per million T cells decreased in a roughly linear manner.

Next came a second PCR, run for about 6 to 11 cycles, which used a sample-barcoded 5' primer along with a J-beta primer mix. There were at least 3 million CDR3-containing paired-end reads obtained from each sample. TCRdb processed the 5' RACE reads anew with MiXCR; each CDR3 protein has one entry. The sample lists a few hundred thousand distinct CDR3 sequences; about 49% were seen once. This chain links TRBV20-1 with TRBJ2-1; TRBD1 matches at 7 bases. The sequenced sample was blood. The sequence came from a man aged 60-69 years in good health. The CDR3 reads CSARGTAGAYNEQFF. CDR3 sequence (DNA): TGCAGTGCTAGGGGGACAGCCGGGGCCTACAATGAGCAGTTCTTC.